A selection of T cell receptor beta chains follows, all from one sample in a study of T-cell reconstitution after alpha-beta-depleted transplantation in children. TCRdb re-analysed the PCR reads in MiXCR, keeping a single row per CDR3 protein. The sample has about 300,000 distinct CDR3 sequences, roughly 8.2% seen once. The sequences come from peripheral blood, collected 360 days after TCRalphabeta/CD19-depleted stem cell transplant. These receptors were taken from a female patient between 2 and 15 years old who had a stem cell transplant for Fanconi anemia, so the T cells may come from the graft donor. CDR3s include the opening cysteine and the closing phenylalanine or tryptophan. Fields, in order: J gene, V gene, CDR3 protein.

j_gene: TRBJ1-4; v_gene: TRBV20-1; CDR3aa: CSASLDEKLFF
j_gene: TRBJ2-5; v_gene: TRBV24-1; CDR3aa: CATSDLRGGRETQYF
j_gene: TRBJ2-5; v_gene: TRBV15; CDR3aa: CATSRDRAAWWETQYF
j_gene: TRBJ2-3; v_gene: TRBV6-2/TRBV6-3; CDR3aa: CASSIPFRADTQYF
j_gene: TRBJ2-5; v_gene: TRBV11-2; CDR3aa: CASSLEFQEAETQYF
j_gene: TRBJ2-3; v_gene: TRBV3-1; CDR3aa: CASSPRRGVGGDTQYF
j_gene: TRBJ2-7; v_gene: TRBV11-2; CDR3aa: CASSLVLGATFYEQYF
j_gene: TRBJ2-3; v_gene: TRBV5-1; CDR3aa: CASSLVQGATFTDTQYF
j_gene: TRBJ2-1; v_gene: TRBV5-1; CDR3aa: CASSAGGAVNEQFF
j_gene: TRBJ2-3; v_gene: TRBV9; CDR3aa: CASSVGGMDTQYF